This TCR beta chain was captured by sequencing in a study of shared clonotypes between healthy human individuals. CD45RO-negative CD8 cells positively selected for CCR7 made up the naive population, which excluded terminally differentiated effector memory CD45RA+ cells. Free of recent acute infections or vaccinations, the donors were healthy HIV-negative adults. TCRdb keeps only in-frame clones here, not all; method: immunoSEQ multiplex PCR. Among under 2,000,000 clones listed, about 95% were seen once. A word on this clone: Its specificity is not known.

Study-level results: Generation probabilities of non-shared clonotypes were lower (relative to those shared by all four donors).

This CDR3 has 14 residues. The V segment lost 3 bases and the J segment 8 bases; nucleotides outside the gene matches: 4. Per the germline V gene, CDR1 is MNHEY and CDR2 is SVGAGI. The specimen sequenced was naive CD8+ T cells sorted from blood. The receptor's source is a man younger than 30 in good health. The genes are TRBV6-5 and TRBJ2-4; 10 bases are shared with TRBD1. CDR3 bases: TGTGCCAGCAGTTATTGGGACAGGGGTTACATTCAGTACTTC. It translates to CASSYWDRGYIQYF.